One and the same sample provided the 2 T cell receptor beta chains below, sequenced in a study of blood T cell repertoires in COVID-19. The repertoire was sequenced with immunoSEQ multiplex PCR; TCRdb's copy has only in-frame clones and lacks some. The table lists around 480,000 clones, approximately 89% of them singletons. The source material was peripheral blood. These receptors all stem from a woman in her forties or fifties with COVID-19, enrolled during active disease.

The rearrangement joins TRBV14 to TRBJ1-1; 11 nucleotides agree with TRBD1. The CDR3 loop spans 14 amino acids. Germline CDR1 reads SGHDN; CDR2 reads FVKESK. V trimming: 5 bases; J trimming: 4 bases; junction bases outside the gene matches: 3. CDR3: CASSYGTGGTEAFF. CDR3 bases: TGTGCCAGCAGCTACGGGACAGGGGGCACTGAAGCTTTCTTT.

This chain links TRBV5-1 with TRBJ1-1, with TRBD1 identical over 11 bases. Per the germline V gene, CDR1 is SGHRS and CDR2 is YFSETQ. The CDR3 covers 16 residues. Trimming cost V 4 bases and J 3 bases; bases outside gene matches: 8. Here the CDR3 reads CASSPGDRGFYTEAFF. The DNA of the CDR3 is TGCGCCAGCAGCCCGGGGGACAGGGGGTTTTACACTGAAGCTTTCTTT.